This section outlines one T cell receptor beta chain sequence together with its context. Its antigen is not known. The data were taken from a study of cytomegalovirus exposure and HLA in healthy donors. The study's findings and limits: Within an earlier analysis, most TCR beta V segments proved productive either about 90% or about 30% of the time. Overall, approximately 150 TCR beta chains were annotated as cytomegalovirus-associated.

CDR3 length: 12 residues. Trimming shortened V by 0 bases and J by 6 bases, and 7 bases separated the two germline ends. Germline CDR1 SGHNT, CDR2 YYREEE (reference sequence). It was with 60 Vbeta and 13 Jbeta primers that the PCR ran. Sequencing was performed with immunoSEQ multiplex PCR; in TCRdb, only in-frame clones are kept and a portion is missing. The sample yields roughly 200,000 clones, around 79% seen once. Each donor was healthy, and each was a bone marrow donor. The study sampled nominally healthy donors, though unrecorded immune exposures were likely. Material: PBMCs. The chain carries TRBV5-4 and TRBJ2-7; no reliable D call. The clonotype originates from a woman in her thirties or forties in good health and CMV-seronegative. CDR3 in amino acids: CASSLDGFEQYF. As DNA, the CDR3 is TGTGCCAGCAGCTTGGATGGCTTCGAGCAGTACTTC. The entire variable domain, with the rest obtained from reference TRBV5-4 and TRBJ2-7, is as follows: ETGVTQSPTHLIKTRGQQVTLRCSSQSGHNTVSWYQQALGQGPQFIFQYYREEENGRGNFPPRFSGLQFPNYSSELNVNALELDDSALYLCASSLDGFEQYFGPGTRLTVT.